The sample holds a few counts of the clone carrying this T cell receptor beta chain. Its target is not known. The source of the sample is a study of CD4+ T cells in melanoma. The CDR3 loop spans 15 amino acids. Trimming cost V 10 bases and J 2 bases, with 20 bases left between them. Germline lookup yields CDR1 SNHLY and CDR2 FYNNEI. Generated by immunoSEQ multiplex PCR, the TCRdb table keeps only in-frame clones and is missing some. The sample shows some 10,000 clones, 69% of them seen only once. Study-level findings and limits: Neoantigen-specific CD4+ T cells in melanoma reportedly had diverse differentiation states. A reported correlation linked neoantigen-specific CD4+ T cells to CD8+, macrophage and B cell function.

The clonotype originates from a human donor with melanoma. The chain carries TRBV2 and TRBJ2-5; a weak D match, TRBD2 (6 bases). The specimen was peripheral blood. This chain's CDR3 is CAILRRDWDQETQYF. CDR3 sequence (DNA): TGTGCCATCCTAAGGCGGGACTGGGATCAAGAGACCCAGTACTTC.